The 17 T cell receptor beta chains reported below all come from one sample, sequenced in a study of Ad26.COV2.S vaccination and SARS-CoV-2 variants. TCRdb keeps only in-frame clones here, not all; method: immunoSEQ multiplex PCR. The table has 430,000 or so clones, 75% to 90% seen once; the top ten hold approximately 2.5%. Treatment in this sample: some 19 received Ad26.COV2.S at low or high dose, single or two shots; a few received placebo; per-sample allocation not given. After the first vaccine or placebo injection, samples were drawn on day 63. The sequencing here drew on peripheral blood, taken in a trial of Ad26.COV2.S vaccine versus placebo. These receptors were obtained from a person aged 18 to 65 who received the Ad26.COV2.S COVID-19 vaccine or a placebo.

The chain links TRBV3-1 (or the pseudogene TRBV3-2) to TRBJ2-4, with D maybe TRBD1 (5 bases). Germline CDR1 reads LGHDT; CDR2 reads YNNKEL (reference sequence). CDR3 length: 16 amino acids. Trimming removed 4 bases from V and 0 bases from J, with 13 bases in between. This CDR3 reads CASSPLGPVAKNIQYF. CDR3 nucleotide sequence: TGTGCCAGCAGCCCACTGGGGCCTGTAGCCAAAAACATTCAGTACTTC.

The J gene is TRBJ2-3, the V gene TRBV24-1, with 9 bases aligning to TRBD2. The CDR3 contains 16 residues. V shed 2 bases, J shed 3 bases, and the junction held 5 bases outside the gene matches. Germline V gives CDR1 KGHDR, CDR2 SFDVKD. CDR3 protein: CATSDSGGRVTDTQYF. The CDR3, as DNA: TGTGCCACCAGTGATTCGGGCGGGAGGGTGACAGATACGCAGTATTTT.

The V and J genes are TRBV7-2 and TRBJ2-2, with D unclear. Trimming took off 4 bases at V and 3 bases at J, with 12 bases between the two ends. CDR3 length: 15 residues. Germline assignment: CDR1 SGHTA and CDR2 FQGNSA. CDR3 in DNA: TGTGCCAGCAGCTCGGCCCCGCCAGACACCGGGGAGCTGTTTTTT. The encoded protein is CASSSAPPDTGELFF.

J is TRBJ2-1 and V is TRBV19; the match to TRBD1 covers 7 bases. The CDR3 is made up of 18 amino acids. CDR1 and CDR2 from the germline V gene are LNHDA and SQIVND (reference sequence). V was pared by 5 bases and J by 5 bases, with 18 bases of the junction left unmatched. CDR3 bases: TGTGCCAGTAGTTCAGACAGGGCGATGGAGCCTCTTAACAATGAGCAGTTCTTC. Protein sequence: CASSSDRAMEPLNNEQFF. Full variable domain (rest looked up from reference TRBV19 and TRBJ2-1): DGGITQSPKYLFRKEGQNVTLSCEQNLNHDAMYWYRQDPGQGLRLIYYSQIVNDFQKGDIAEGYSVSREKKESFPLTVTSAQKNPTAFYLCASSSDRAMEPLNNEQFFGPGTRLTVL.

The chain couples TRBV20-1 to TRBJ1-2; 8 nucleotides match TRBD1. V lost 6 bases to trimming and J lost 8 bases; unmatched junction nucleotides: 5. The CDR3 spans 11 residues. The V gene's germline CDR1 is DFQATT and CDR2 SNEGSKA (reference sequence). The CDR3 protein is CSAAGGNGYTF. The CDR3 DNA follows: TGCAGTGCCGCAGGGGGCAACGGCTACACCTTC.

This sequence joins TRBV5-6 and TRBJ2-1; 8 bases match TRBD2. J was trimmed by 5 bases and V by 0 bases; bases with no gene match: 4. Germline CDR1 is SGHDT and CDR2 is YYEEEE. This CDR3 is 15 amino acids long. The DNA for the CDR3 is TGTGCCAGCAGCTTGGGCGGGGGGCGAAACAATGAGCAGTTCTTC. Encoded protein: CASSLGGGRNNEQFF.

The CDR3 coding sequence is TGTGCCAGCAGCCAAGAGGACAGGTCCCATGAAGCTTTCTTT. It yields the protein CASSQEDRSHEAFF. The genes are TRBV3-1 (or the pseudogene TRBV3-2) and TRBJ1-1, with 7 bases identical to TRBD1. V shed 0 bases, J shed 7 bases, and the junction held 5 bases outside the gene matches. The CDR3 consists of 14 residues. In germline, CDR1 is LGHDT, CDR2 YNNKEL (reference sequence).

V gene TRBV6-5 combines with J gene TRBJ1-2, with D possibly matching TRBD1 (5 bases). The CDR3 has 14 amino acids. Between the trimmed V and J ends, which lost 2 bases and 7 bases, there was a span of 14 bases. Looked up from germline, CDR1 is MNHEY and CDR2 is SVGAGI. The CDR3 region is CASSYPGSLSGYTF. CDR3 bases: TGTGCCAGCAGTTACCCAGGGTCGTTGAGTGGCTACACCTTC.

V gene TRBV24-1 combines with J gene TRBJ1-5, with D unresolved. Germline V gene sequence: CDR1 KGHDR, CDR2 SFDVKD. V was trimmed by 3 bases and J by 0 bases, leaving 8 bases between them. The CDR3 totals 15 residues. The DNA for the CDR3 is TGTGCCACCAGTGATGCCAGGAATAGCAATCAGCCCCAGCATTTT. Amino acid sequence: CATSDARNSNQPQHF.

The sample holds a few counts of this clone. The rearrangement uses TRBV28 and TRBJ1-1; no clear D gene. The CDR3 is 16 residues long. Germline assignment: CDR1 MDHEN and CDR2 SYDVKM. V was clipped by 3 bases and J by 3 bases, with 17 bases between them. CDR3 protein: CASSLAAAVMDTEAFF. The CDR3 coding sequence is TGTGCCAGCAGTTTGGCGGCAGCGGTGATGGACACTGAAGCTTTCTTT.

J is TRBJ2-2 and V is TRBV5-6; 14 bases fit TRBD2. V shed 4 bases, J shed 5 bases, and the junction held 10 bases outside the gene matches. This CDR3 is built from 18 residues. The V gene's germline CDR1 is SGHDT and CDR2 YYEEEE. The CDR3 region is CASSAGTSGRMWTGELFF. The CDR3 DNA reads as TGTGCCAGCAGCGCCGGGACTAGCGGGAGAATGTGGACCGGGGAGCTGTTTTTT.

This chain joins TRBV5-1 and TRBJ2-1; 15 bases are a match to TRBD2. V shed 3 bases and J 9 bases; nucleotides not matched to a gene: 7. Germline V gene data show CDR1 as SGHRS and CDR2 as YFSETQ. The CDR3 consists of 16 residues. The CDR3 DNA follows: TGCGCCAGCAGCTATGCGGGACTAGCGGGAGGATTTGAGCAGTTCTTC. Amino acid sequence: CASSYAGLAGGFEQFF.

This chain uses TRBV18 with TRBJ1-3, with TRBD1 identical over 7 bases. The length of the CDR3 is 17 residues. The junction had 13 bases not matched to a gene; V was cut back by 6 bases and J by 2 bases. Germline V lookup: CDR1 KGHSH, CDR2 LQKENI. The CDR3 DNA reads as TGTGCCAGCTCCCATACGACTGACAGGGCCGCTGGAAACACCATATATTTT. This sequence encodes CASSHTTDRAAGNTIYF.

J is TRBJ1-4 and V is TRBV2; possible D gene TRBD1, 6 bases. The V end lost 3 bases, the J end lost 4 bases, and 9 bases lay between the germline ends. Germline assignment: CDR1 SNHLY and CDR2 FYNNEI. The CDR3 totals 14 residues. CDR3 region: CASSEQGSNEKLFF. The CDR3 DNA sequence: TGTGCCAGCAGTGAGCAGGGGAGTAATGAAAAACTGTTTTTT.

The V call is TRBV7-2, the J call TRBJ2-5; D remains ambiguous. CDR1 and CDR2 from the germline V gene are SGHTA and FQGNSA. The ends were cut back, 4 bases at V and 4 bases at J, with 7 bases in the middle. The CDR3 runs to 12 residues. The CDR3 region has the DNA TGTGCCAGCAGCTCCCTGGGAGAGACCCAGTACTTC. Its translation: CASSSLGETQYF. The entire variable domain, with the rest obtained from reference TRBV7-2 and TRBJ2-5, is as follows: GAGVSQSPSNKVTEKGKDVELRCDPISGHTALYWYRQSLGQGLEFLIYFQGNSAPDKSGLPSDRFSAERTGGSVSTLTIQRTQQEDSAVYLCASSSLGETQYFGPGTRLLVL.

V gene TRBV6-2 or TRBV6-3 combines with J gene TRBJ1-6; D may be TRBD1 (5 bases). Germline CDR1 MNHEY, CDR2 SVGEGT. This CDR3 is built from 16 residues. Trimming removed 2 bases from V and 8 bases from J, with 16 bases in between. CDR3 sequence reads: CASSYADNRRDSPLHF. The CDR3 coding sequence is TGTGCCAGCAGTTACGCGGACAACCGGCGGGATTCACCCCTCCACTTT.

This clone occurred a few times. This rearrangement joins TRBV2 to TRBJ2-7; TRBD1 matches at 7 bases. This CDR3 is 12 amino acids long. CDR1 is SNHLY and CDR2 is FYNNEI in the germline V gene. J gave up 7 bases and V 4 bases, and 4 bases lay outside the gene matches. The CDR3 protein is CASSAQGMEQYV. The CDR3 nucleotides are TGTGCCAGCAGTGCACAGGGGATGGAGCAGTACGTC.